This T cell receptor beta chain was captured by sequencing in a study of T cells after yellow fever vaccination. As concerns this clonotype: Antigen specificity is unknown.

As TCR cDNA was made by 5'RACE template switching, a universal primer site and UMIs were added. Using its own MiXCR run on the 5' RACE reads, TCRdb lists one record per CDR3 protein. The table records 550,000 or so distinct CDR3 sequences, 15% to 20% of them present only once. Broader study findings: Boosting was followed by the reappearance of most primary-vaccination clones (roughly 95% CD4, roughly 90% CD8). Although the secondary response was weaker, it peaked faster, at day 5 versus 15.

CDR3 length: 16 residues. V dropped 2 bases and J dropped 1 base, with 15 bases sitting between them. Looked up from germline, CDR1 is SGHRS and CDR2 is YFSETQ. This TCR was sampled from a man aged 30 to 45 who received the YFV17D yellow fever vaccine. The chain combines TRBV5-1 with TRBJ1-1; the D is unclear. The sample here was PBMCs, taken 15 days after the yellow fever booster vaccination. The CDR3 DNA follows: TGCGCCAGCAGCTTCGGCATTGAATCGGGGAACACTGAAGCTTTCTTT. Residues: CASSFGIESGNTEAFF.